This T cell receptor (beta chain) was identified during a study of cytomegalovirus exposure and HLA in healthy donors. PCR amplification relied on 60 Vbeta primers (plus 13 Jbeta primers). Original processing notes: Among the unique TCR beta chains that a later analysis counted, about 81 million in all, about 11 million were shared. TCRdb keeps only in-frame clones here, not all; method: immunoSEQ multiplex PCR. D and trimming come from the DNA, and the V and J calls and clone size come from that table. The repertoire holds 150,000 to 200,000 clones, with about 85% as singletons. V was clipped by 3 bases and J by 6 bases, with 9 bases between them. Germline V gene lookup returns CDR1 KGHSH and CDR2 LQKENI. The CDR3 contains 13 residues. Study conclusions and caveats: CMV antigen specificity of a few CMV-associated chains was confirmed in vitro.

With respect to this clone: Its antigen is still unknown.

Material for sequencing was PBMCs. This receptor was taken from a woman in her forties or fifties in good health and CMV-seronegative. This chain connects TRBV18 to TRBJ1-5, with D possibly being TRBD1 (5 bases). The CDR3 region has the DNA TGTGCCAGCTCACCCCCGGGGGGTCAGCCCCAGCATTTT. Amino acids: CASSPPGGQPQHF.